The 15 T cell receptor beta chains listed next were all sequenced from one sample in a study of blood T cell repertoires in COVID-19. Data came from immunoSEQ multiplex PCR; TCRdb stores just in-frame clones and leaves some out. This table has fewer than 300,000 clones, more than 85% appearing once. The sequenced material came from peripheral blood. These receptors were obtained from a woman aged 25 to 45 with COVID-19, enrolled during active disease.

The chain's CDR3 is CASSGRLAAYNEQFF. The CDR3 DNA reads as TGTGCCAGCAGTGGTCGACTAGCTGCCTACAATGAGCAGTTCTTC. This rearrangement joins TRBV11-2 to TRBJ2-1; 7 bases fit TRBD2. Losses at the gene ends were 6 bases for V and 2 bases for J; bases not matched to a gene: 7. Germline CDR1 reads SGHAT; CDR2 reads FQNNGV. There are 15 residues in the CDR3.

This chain joins TRBV19 and TRBJ2-1, with 12 bases identical to TRBD2. The length of the CDR3 is 15 residues. Germline lookup yields CDR1 LNHDA and CDR2 SQIVND (reference sequence). V was clipped by 8 bases and J by 2 bases; unmatched bases: 4. CDR3 nucleotides: TGTGCCAGTCGACTAGCGGGAGAGGCCTACAATGAGCAGTTCTTC. It codes for CASRLAGEAYNEQFF.

The gene calls are TRBV10-2 and TRBJ2-1; 9 bases are a match to TRBD2. This CDR3 is 14 amino acids long. Trimming cost V 4 bases and J 3 bases; bases outside gene matches: 1. Germline V gene data show CDR1 as WSHSY and CDR2 as SAAADI. CDR3 coding DNA: TGCGCCAGCAGTGTTAGCGGGGGCTACAATGAGCAGTTCTTC. It codes for CASSVSGGYNEQFF.

The chain couples TRBV14 to TRBJ1-5; D is ambiguous. The V gene lost 0 bases and the J gene lost 4 bases, with 10 bases spanning the gap. The CDR3 is 15 residues long. The germline gives CDR1 SGHDN, CDR2 FVKESK. CDR3 sequence reads: CASSQDPTGNQPQHF. The CDR3, as DNA: TGTGCCAGCAGCCAAGATCCAACGGGGAATCAGCCCCAGCATTTT.

In this sample, this clone turned up once. This chain joins TRBV3-1 (or the pseudogene TRBV3-2) and TRBJ1-2; 9 positions agree with TRBD1. Looked up from germline, CDR1 is LGHDT and CDR2 is YNNKEL (reference sequence). There are 15 residues in the CDR3. V gave up 4 bases and J gave up 1 base; unmatched junction bases: 4. CDR3 sequence (DNA): TGTGCCAGCAGCCCACAGGGGGCTCTTAACTATGGCTACACCTTC. Translated, it gives CASSPQGALNYGYTF.

In regard to this clone: This same CDR3 is encoded by further DNA sequences in the sample. The chain employs TRBV15 and TRBJ1-2, with 8 bases matching TRBD1. In germline, CDR1 is LNHNV, CDR2 YYDKDF (reference sequence). The CDR3 is made up of 15 amino acids. Germline trimming cut 0 bases from V and 4 bases from J; bases unmatched to any gene: 4. This CDR3 reads CATSRDRTGTYGYTF. The CDR3 nucleotides are TGTGCCACCAGCAGAGATAGGACAGGGACCTATGGCTACACCTTC.

The chain is built from TRBV3-1 (or the pseudogene TRBV3-2) and TRBJ1-1, with 7 bases matching TRBD1. With 1 base clipped from V and 5 bases from J, the junction kept 10 bases outside the gene matches. There are 16 residues in the CDR3. CDR1 LGHDT and CDR2 YNNKEL come from the germline V gene (reference sequence). CDR3 amino acids: CASSQGRGGVWTEAFF. CDR3 coding DNA: TGTGCCAGCAGCCAAGGTAGAGGGGGCGTTTGGACTGAAGCTTTCTTT.

CDR3 amino acids: CASSYSRATEAFF. The CDR3 region has the DNA TGTGCCAGCAGTTACAGCAGGGCCACTGAAGCTTTCTTT. V is TRBV6-5 and J is TRBJ1-1; D possibly corresponds to TRBD1 (5 bases). Germline CDR1 MNHEY, CDR2 SVGAGI. The ends were cut back, 2 bases at V and 4 bases at J, with 8 bases in the middle. This CDR3 is 13 amino acids long.

The chain carries TRBV6-5 and TRBJ1-2, with D hard to call. Germline-derived CDR1 and CDR2 are MNHEY and SVGAGI. Deletions cut 8 bases from V and 4 bases from J, with 11 bases between. The CDR3 runs to 12 residues. CDR3 coding DNA: TGTGCCAGCTCCACCAGCGCCTATGGCTACACCTTC. Protein product: CASSTSAYGYTF.

V gene TRBV4-1 combines with J gene TRBJ1-1; possibly TRBD1 for D (5 bases). CDR1 and CDR2 (germline): MGHRA, YSYEKL. The CDR3 is made up of 14 amino acids. V was pared by 0 bases and J by 5 bases, with 10 bases between. The CDR3 sequence: CASSQDRGWTEAFF. DNA of the CDR3: TGCGCCAGCAGCCAAGATAGGGGTTGGACTGAAGCTTTCTTT.

The J gene is TRBJ2-3, the V gene TRBV29-1; D possibly corresponds to TRBD1 (7 bases). Trimming shortened V by 6 bases and J by 2 bases, and 15 bases separated the two germline ends. The germline V gene has CDR1 SQVTM and CDR2 ANQGSEA. This CDR3 is built from 14 residues. The CDR3, as DNA: TGCAGCGTGATTCAGGGGGGAAACACAGATACGCAGTATTTT. It yields the protein CSVIQGGNTDTQYF.

The chain links TRBV2 to TRBJ1-1; 7 bases agree with TRBD1. The CDR3 extends over 14 amino acids. Germline CDR1 is SNHLY and CDR2 is FYNNEI. V dropped 5 bases and J dropped 4; count of bases not matched to a gene: 7. In nucleotides, the CDR3 is TGTGCCAGCAGTACAACAGGGGTAGGCACTGAAGCTTTCTTT. This sequence encodes CASSTTGVGTEAFF. The complete variable domain, with remaining parts taken from reference TRBV2 and TRBJ1-1, reads EPEVTQTPSHQVTQMGQEVILRCVPISNHLYFYWYRQILGQKVEFLVSFYNNEISEKSEIFDDQFSVERPDGSNFTLKIRSTKLEDSAMYFCASSTTGVGTEAFFGQGTRLTVV.

This sequence joins TRBV4-1 and TRBJ2-1; the D is unclear. V shed 1 base and J shed 6 bases, with 13 bases lying between them. CDR3 length equals 15 residues. From germline, CDR1 is MGHRA and CDR2 YSYEKL. The CDR3 is CASSQAIPISNEQFF. The CDR3 region has the DNA TGCGCCAGCAGCCAAGCAATCCCCATTTCCAATGAGCAGTTCTTC.

The V and J genes are TRBV2 and TRBJ1-2, with a possible D match to TRBD1 (6 bases). Germline V gene sequence: CDR1 SNHLY, CDR2 FYNNEI. Trimming took off 4 bases at V and 0 bases at J, with 12 bases between the two ends. The CDR3 loop spans 15 amino acids. CDR3 amino acids: CASSVDSRTNYGYTF. The CDR3 DNA follows: TGTGCCAGCAGTGTGGACAGCAGAACTAACTATGGCTACACCTTC.

The CDR3 loop reads CASSISGLHGYTF. In DNA, the CDR3 is TGTGCCAGTAGTATCTCGGGTCTGCATGGCTACACCTTC. The chain uses TRBV19 and TRBJ1-2; D gene uncertain. V dropped 3 bases and J dropped 6 bases, with 11 bases sitting between them. Germline CDR1 LNHDA, CDR2 SQIVND (reference sequence). CDR3 length: 13 amino acids.